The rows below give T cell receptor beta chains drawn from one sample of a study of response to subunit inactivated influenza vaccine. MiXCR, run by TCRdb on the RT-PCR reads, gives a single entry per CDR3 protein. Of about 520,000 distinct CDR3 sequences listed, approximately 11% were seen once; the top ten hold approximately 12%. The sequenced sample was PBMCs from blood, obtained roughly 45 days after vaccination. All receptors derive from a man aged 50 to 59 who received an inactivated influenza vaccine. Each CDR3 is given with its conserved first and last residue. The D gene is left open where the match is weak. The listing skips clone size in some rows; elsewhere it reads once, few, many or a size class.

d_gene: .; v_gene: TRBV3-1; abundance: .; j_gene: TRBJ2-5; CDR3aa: CASSLSTGVAETQYF; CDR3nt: TGTGCCAGCAGCCTATCGACAGGTGTGGCAGAGACCCAGTACTTC
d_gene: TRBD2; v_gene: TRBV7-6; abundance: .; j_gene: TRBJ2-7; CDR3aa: CASSSDSLAGAPEQYF; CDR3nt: TGTGCCAGCAGCTCCGACTCCCTAGCGGGGGCTCCAGAGCAGTACTTC
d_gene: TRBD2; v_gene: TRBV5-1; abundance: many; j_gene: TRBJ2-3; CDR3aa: CASSSRASGTADTQYF; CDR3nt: TGCGCCAGCAGCTCGCGGGCTAGCGGGACTGCAGATACGCAGTATTTT
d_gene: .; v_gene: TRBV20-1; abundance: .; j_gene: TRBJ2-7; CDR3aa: CSALRGSTYEQYF; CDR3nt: TGCAGTGCCCTAAGGGGCTCGACCTACGAGCAGTACTTC
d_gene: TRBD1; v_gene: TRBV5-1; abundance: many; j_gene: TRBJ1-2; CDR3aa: CASSFGTGDDTTF; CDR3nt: TGCGCCAGCAGCTTCGGGACAGGGGATGATACCACCTTC
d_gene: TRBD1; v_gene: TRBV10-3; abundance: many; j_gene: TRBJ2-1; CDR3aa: CAISGQGTSYNEQFF; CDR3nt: TGTGCCATCAGTGGACAGGGAACAAGCTACAATGAGCAGTTCTTC
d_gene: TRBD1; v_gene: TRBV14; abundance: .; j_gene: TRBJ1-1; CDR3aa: CASSRIGQGITEAFF; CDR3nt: TGTGCCAGCAGCCGAATAGGACAGGGGATCACTGAAGCTTTCTTT
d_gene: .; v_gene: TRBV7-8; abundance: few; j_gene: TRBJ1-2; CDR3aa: CASSLGVADGYTF; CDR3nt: TGTGCCAGCAGCTTAGGAGTGGCGGATGGCTACACCTTC
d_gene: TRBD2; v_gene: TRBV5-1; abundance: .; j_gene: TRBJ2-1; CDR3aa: CASGFGGGGANNEQFF; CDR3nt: TGCGCCAGCGGCTTTGGCGGCGGGGGGGCTAACAATGAGCAGTTCTTC
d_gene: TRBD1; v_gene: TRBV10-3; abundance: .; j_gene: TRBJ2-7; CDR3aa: CAIGTGVYEQYF; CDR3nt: TGTGCCATCGGGACAGGGGTCTACGAGCAGTACTTC
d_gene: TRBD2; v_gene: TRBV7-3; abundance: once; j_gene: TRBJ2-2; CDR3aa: CASSPGTSGRARSGELFF; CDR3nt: TGTGCCAGCAGCCCAGGGACTAGCGGGAGGGCCCGAAGCGGGGAGCTGTTTTTT
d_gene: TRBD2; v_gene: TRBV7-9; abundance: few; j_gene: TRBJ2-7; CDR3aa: CASSLEAGGEYEQYF; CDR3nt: TGTGCCAGCAGCTTAGAAGCGGGAGGGGAGTACGAGCAGTACTTC
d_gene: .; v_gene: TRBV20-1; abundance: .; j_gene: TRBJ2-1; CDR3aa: CSARGIGLNEQFF; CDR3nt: TGCAGTGCTAGAGGTATAGGACTCAATGAGCAGTTCTTC
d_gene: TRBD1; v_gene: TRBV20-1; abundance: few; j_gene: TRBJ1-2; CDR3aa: CSAIMTGRIDGYTF; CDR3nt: TGCAGTGCTATCATGACAGGGAGGATTGATGGCTACACCTTC
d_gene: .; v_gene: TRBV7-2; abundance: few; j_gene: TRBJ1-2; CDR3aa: CASSQSTGRGGYTF; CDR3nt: TGTGCCAGCAGCCAGAGCACAGGAAGGGGCGGCTACACCTTC
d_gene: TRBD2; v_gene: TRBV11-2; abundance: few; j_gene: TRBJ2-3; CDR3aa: CASSPLAGYTDTQYF; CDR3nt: TGTGCCAGCAGCCCCCTAGCGGGGTACACAGATACGCAGTATTTT
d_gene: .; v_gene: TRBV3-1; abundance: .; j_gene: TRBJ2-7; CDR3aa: CASSQNGPEQYF; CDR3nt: TGTGCCAGCAGCCAAAATGGGCCCGAGCAGTACTTC